This TCR beta chain was sequenced in a study of T cells in Graves' hyperthyroidism and ophthalmopathy. Overall study: Peripheral blood was taken when the disease was first diagnosed, before any treatment began.

This clonotype was recorded at least ten times. PBMCs stemmed from around 10 ml fresh peripheral blood. The V segment lost 5 bases and the J segment 0 bases; nucleotides outside the gene matches: 1. The CDR3 totals 14 residues. Germline values: CDR1 LGHDT, CDR2 YNNKEL (reference sequence). The CDR3 regions of TCR beta were amplified from RNA transcripts. Using the HTBI primer set, a first-round RT-PCR was run on the TCR CDR3. TCRdb called the multiplex PCR reads again in MiXCR, with one record for every CDR3 protein. This sample carries under 700,000 distinct CDR3 sequences, 16% of them seen once, and the ten largest clones take approximately 20%.

This sequence joins TRBV3-1 and TRBJ2-7; the match to TRBD2 covers 10 bases. This clonotype was obtained from a woman aged 18-29 years with Graves' hyperthyroidism. Sequenced input: blood. The CDR3: CASSSSGSSYEQYF. CDR3 bases: TGTGCCAGCAGCTCTAGCGGGAGCTCCTACGAGCAGTACTTC.